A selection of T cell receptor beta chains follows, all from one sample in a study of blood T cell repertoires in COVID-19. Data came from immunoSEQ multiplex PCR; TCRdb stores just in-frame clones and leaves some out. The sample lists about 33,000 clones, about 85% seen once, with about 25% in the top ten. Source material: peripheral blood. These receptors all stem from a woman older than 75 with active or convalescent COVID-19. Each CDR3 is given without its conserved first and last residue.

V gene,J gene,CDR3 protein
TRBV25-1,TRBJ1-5,ASRGQGDQPQH
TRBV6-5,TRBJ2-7,ASRMEVYGYEQY
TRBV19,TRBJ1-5,ASKEEFSNQPQH
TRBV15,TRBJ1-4,ATSRSGTSNEKLF
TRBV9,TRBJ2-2,ASSPGQGNTGELF
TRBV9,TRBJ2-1,ASSVAWSGTYNEQF
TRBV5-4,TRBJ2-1,ASRGDRGNEQF
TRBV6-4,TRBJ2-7,ASSELPGSYEQY
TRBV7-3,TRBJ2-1,ASSLGTSFNEQF
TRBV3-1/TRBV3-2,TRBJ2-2,ASSQAVGRSGTGELF
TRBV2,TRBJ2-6,AKALQGVTSGANVLT
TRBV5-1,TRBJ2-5,ASSADRTVETQY
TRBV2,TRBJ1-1,ASRLNTEAF
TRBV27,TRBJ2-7,ASSLSVGYPYEQY
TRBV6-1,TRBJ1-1,ASSDRGRNTEAF
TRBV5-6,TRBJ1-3,ASSSRGPGNTIY
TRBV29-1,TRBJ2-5,SVVRRGGETQY
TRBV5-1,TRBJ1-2,ASSFSGDGYT
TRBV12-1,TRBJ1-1,ASSVNSPEAF
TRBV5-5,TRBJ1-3,ASSRTGGSGNTIY
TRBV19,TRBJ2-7,ASSTKGQVGEQY
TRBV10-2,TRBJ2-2,ASSDSRGYTGELF
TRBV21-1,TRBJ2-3,ASSKEEVDYLSTDTQY
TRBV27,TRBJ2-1,ASSFVDRIYNEQF
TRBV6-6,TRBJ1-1,ASSYGQYPEAF
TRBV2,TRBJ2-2,ASMAASGFTGELF
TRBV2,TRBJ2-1,ASSGLSAGGLNEQF
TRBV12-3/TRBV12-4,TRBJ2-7,ASSFLSYEQY
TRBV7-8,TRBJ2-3,ASSIWFGGATDTQY
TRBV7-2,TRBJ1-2,ASSLHRVAGYGYT
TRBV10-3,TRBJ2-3,ATGGDQLTDTQY
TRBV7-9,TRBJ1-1,ASSFSQGLGTEAF
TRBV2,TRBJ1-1,ASISRRNTEAF
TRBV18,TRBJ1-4,ASSLTGPATNEKLF
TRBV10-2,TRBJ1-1,ASSGRQGSATEAF
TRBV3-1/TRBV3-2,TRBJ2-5,ASSQVAHLGTQY
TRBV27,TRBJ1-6,ASSLNGQGSSPLH
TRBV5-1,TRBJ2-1,ASSGAGANEQF
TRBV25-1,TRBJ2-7,ASGFGFTYEQY
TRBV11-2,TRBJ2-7,ASSFTGSRYEQY
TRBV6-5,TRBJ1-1,ASSYAGRTEAF
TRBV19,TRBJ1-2,ASSTPAGGHYGYT
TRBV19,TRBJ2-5,ASALGYSGGLREETQY
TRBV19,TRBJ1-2,ASSPPPDRGLNGYT
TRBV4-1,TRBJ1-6,ASSQEGRWASYNSPLH
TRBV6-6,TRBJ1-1,ASSYFAGTGGFEAF
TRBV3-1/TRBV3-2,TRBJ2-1,ASSQQGRSYNEQF
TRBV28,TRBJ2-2,ASRSGTSGGRTGELF
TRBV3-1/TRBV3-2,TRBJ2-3,ASSRGQATTTDTQY
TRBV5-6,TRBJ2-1,ASSPQTTYNEQF
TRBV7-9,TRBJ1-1,ASSLEKSGEAF
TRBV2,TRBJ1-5,ASSESAAGGEPQH
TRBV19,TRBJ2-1,ASSIDRGRGNEQF